This T cell receptor (beta chain) came from a study of cytomegalovirus exposure and HLA in healthy donors (TCRdb year 2017). For the study in its entirety: According to an earlier analysis of around 600 of the donors, 200 million or so T cells yielded over 90 million unique TCR beta sequences and around 300 Gb of sequence data. About 300 gigabases of sequencing data and 75 million to 85 million unique TCR sequences made up an early release that covered several hundred HLA-typed donors. Of the 350 to 400 genotyped donors, over 70% fell in the genetic ancestry cluster associated with self-reported Caucasian donors. The study was designed to test whether signatures of past pathogen exposure could be identified by cataloging public T cell receptors. The T cell repertoires of around 730 subjects were profiled by immunosequencing and related to cytomegalovirus serostatus. In addition to the first cohort of 666 subjects, a separate validation cohort of approximately 120 different subjects was used. To predict cytomegalovirus infection status, the study combined high-throughput TCR immunosequencing, statistical association of individual TCRs with disease status, and machine learning. A later analysis re-analyzed previously published TCR beta repertoires from about 600 donors and added high-resolution HLA genotyping to study TCR occurrence patterns. Rather than drawing on any new phenotypic data, the later analysis identified candidate immune exposures from TCR beta sequences and the way those sequences occurred across donors. An earlier analysis of some 600 of the donors applied high-throughput TCR beta sequencing to assess whether each TCR beta V gene segment acted as functional or pseudogenic. Donor age, sex, ethnicity and CMV serostatus were compiled together with the repertoire data. Genome-wide SNP genotypes for about 65% of the 666 donors were used in a later genetic analysis, which treated that subset as a discovery cohort. All discovery cohort repertoires had been generated using a single sequencing platform. HLA typing covered class I and class II loci at four-digit resolution. Typing coverage varied by locus: roughly 620-640 donors for A, B, C, DRB1 and DQB1; some 520 for DQA1; around 610 for DPA1; some 470 for DPB1. Roughly 5 DR-DQ haplotypes were handled as single units for association and clustering because linkage in the cohort was strong. On average, around 230,000 unique TCR beta nucleotide sequences were sequenced per donor among a few hundred genotyped donors of the cohort, with 15% to 20% of those sequences being non-productive.

The library was produced with the immunoSEQ multiplex PCR assay. For the multiplex PCR, a mixture combining 60 forward primers for TCR Vbeta segments and 13 reverse primers for TCR Jbeta segments was used. A multiplex PCR assay on genomic DNA amplified the CDR3 region of rearranged TCR beta genes. The Illumina HiSeq System was used to sequence the amplified TCR beta libraries as 87-base-pair reads. The original pipeline was this. A later analysis counted tens of millions of unique TCR beta chains across the 550 to 750 repertoires, and around 9.9 million of these chains were shared by at least two donors. Raw reads were error-corrected and collapsed into unique sequences by a nearest-neighbor algorithm in which closely related sequences were merged to remove PCR and sequencing errors. Alignment of CDR3 sequences to IMGT reference sequences was used to assign V, D and J gene segments. For a sequence to be retained, at least a six-nucleotide match to both a V gene segment and a J gene segment was required. Rearrangements were called productive when the CDR3 lacked stop codons and stayed in frame with V and J; all others were non-productive. Following IMGT convention, CDR3 was defined as the stretch from the second conserved V-encoded cysteine to the conserved J-encoded phenylalanine. In an earlier analysis of more than 550 of the donors, sequences lacking an unambiguous match to a single V gene segment were excluded. An earlier analysis of around 600 of the donors classified V segments as functional when productive rearrangements were above 56.7% and as segregating when the standard deviation between donors was above 5%. To diagnose cytomegalovirus status from the catalog of TCR beta chain sequences, a statistical classification framework was built. In a later analysis, V and J genes were assigned by comparing TCR nucleotide sequences against IMGT/GENE-DB human TR gene sequences. Using the TCRdist pipeline, a later analysis assigned CDR3 sequences along with most-parsimonious VDJ recombination scenarios. In a later analysis, every TCR beta chain was defined by the combination of its CDR3 amino acid sequence and its V-gene family, and reads without a unique V-gene family were dropped. A later analysis removed 550 to 700 highly shared, low-generation-probability nucleotide sequences to deal with suspected cross-contamination and a sequencing artifact. For each public chain, a later analysis derived a clonal expansion index from normalized ranks of inferred template counts within each repertoire. In a later analysis, generation probabilities were computed using a VDJ recombination model fitted to out-of-frame rearrangements, and the results were checked against IGoR. In a later analysis, TCR-TCR, TCR-HLA and TCR-CMV co-occurrence was scored with hypergeometric tests, and a repertoire-size bias correction was applied to TCR pairs. In a later analysis, false discovery rates were estimated by permuting HLA or CMV assignments 20 times. A later analysis grouped co-occurring TCRs with DBSCAN, adding TCRdist sequence similarity when clustering within HLA-allele-positive subsets. For co-occurrence clustering, repertoires with fewer than 30,000 or more than 120,000 public chains were excluded, along with a handful of repertoires with anomalous nucleotide sharing. TCRdb obtained this table from immuneACCESS and retained in-frame rearrangements with V and J assigned. These tables miss some clones; where compared with another copy, unresolved V genes account for less than half of the shortfall, and the remainder is unexplained. V, J and clone size are taken as reported in that table, and D and trimming were inferred from the DNA itself. Recorded for this sample are about 100,000 clones; 81% of them occurred a single time. The ten largest clones capture approximately 2% of the sample.

On this clone: Its antigen is not yet known. No base quality values were provided; no much bigger clone lies one nucleotide off.

The cohort comprised around 690 healthy bone marrow donors. Cohort members were all nominally healthy when sampled, although unrecorded immune exposures were likely present. The donor tested CMV seronegative and was one of the 352 seronegative cohort members. A peripheral blood sample was provided by each donor, and peripheral blood mononuclear cells were used for TCR beta sequencing. The Qiagen DNeasy Blood Extraction Kit was used to extract genomic DNA from the blood cell samples. The paper as a whole reports these results and caveats: At a false discovery rate of 0.05, a later analysis linked about 17,000 TCR beta sequences to specific HLA alleles. While some public TCRs were present in many individuals, most TCR sequences turned up only very rarely across donors. For the cohort, immune exposure information was limited to CMV serostatus. Most CMV-associated TCR beta chains appeared to be HLA-restricted in a later analysis, and the HLA associations seemed to be driven largely by CMV exposure. Several of the top co-occurrence clusters appeared to be linked to parvovirus B19, influenza, CMV and Epstein-Barr virus, according to a later analysis. Cytomegalovirus status was reported to be diagnosed by the classifier with high specificity and sensitivity in both the original and validation cohorts. Some IMGT-functional V segments, including TRBV6-2 and TRBV6-3, could not be told apart with the 87-base-pair reads, so those segments were excluded. Presence/absence analyses assumed roughly uniform sequencing depth across donors, an assumption that may not hold. Assigning TCR associations to individual alleles was difficult when HLA alleles, especially DR and DQ, strongly co-occurred. According to the authors, the approach could potentially be generalized to other disease states and immunological phenotypes. Because HLA typing was unavailable for some donors at each locus, only the typed subset was used in association tests. In this cohort, only TCR beta chains were sequenced, and detectable features were limited by the absence of alpha or paired-chain data. Correlated functional status among segregating V segments might reflect linkage disequilibrium, but an unknown experimental factor could not be ruled out. Over 15 rarely observed V segments, including chromosome 9 orphons, were excluded from the earlier analysis of some 590 of the donors because counts were too low. In a later analysis, TCR association rates were found to vary across HLA loci, with the most associated TCRs seen for DRB1 alleles and the fewest for HLA-C alleles. A later analysis found that HLA-associated TCR beta chains were more clonally expanded and had lower generation probabilities than equally common non-associated chains. According to a later genetic analysis, donors in an Asian-associated ancestry cluster had fewer N-insertions in productive TCRs than the approximately 670-donor mean. A later genetic analysis associated a missense DCLRE1C variant with V-gene and J-gene trimming of TCR beta chains, and an independent cohort replicated the association. A few of the identified cytomegalovirus-associated TCR beta chains were confirmed in vitro to be specific for cytomegalovirus antigens. The study listed 150 to 200 TCR beta chains as associated with cytomegalovirus. A further reported finding was that TCR beta sequences accurately predicted the HLA-A and HLA-B alleles for most subjects in the first cohort. An earlier analysis of several hundred of the donors showed that most TCR beta V segments appeared in productive rearrangements either about 87% or about 30% of the time, which broadly matched IMGT annotations. A cluster of highly shared sequence variants was judged likely to be a technical artifact of the sequencing pipeline.

The CDR3 has 14 amino acids, counting the end cysteine and phenylalanine. Kept here is only the CDR3 DNA, which spans 42 bases and is read in frame from base 1. V loses 3 bases of germline sequence and J loses 6 bases, and the interval between the two ends is 12 bases. The germline V gene provides CDR1 KGHSH and CDR2 LQKENI. The chain links TRBV18 with TRBJ2-1, with TRBD2 tentatively as D gene (5 bases match). The sequence derives from a young man in good health and CMV-seronegative. Material: PBMCs. The CDR3 protein is CASSPRTEANEQFF. The sequenced DNA: TGTGCCAGCTCACCCAGGACGGAGGCCAATGAGCAGTTCTTC.